The 22 T cell receptor beta chains in this list originate from one sample, sequenced in a study of T cell repertoires in cytomegalovirus infection. TCRdb processed the reads anew with MiXCR; each CDR3 protein has one entry. The sample records approximately 190,000 distinct CDR3 sequences, roughly 9.8% being singletons. The specimen was PBMCs. The receptors derive from a human donor in good health (CMV status not recorded). Some clones in this sample may be carry-over from other donors' samples.

This rearrangement joins TRBV19 to TRBJ2-5; D possibly uses TRBD1 or TRBD2 (7 bases each). This CDR3 has 16 residues. V gave up 6 bases and J gave up 7 bases, with 24 bases separating them. Germline V gives CDR1 LNHDA, CDR2 SQIVND (reference sequence). CDR3 region: CASSPRGGGRLATQYF. Here the CDR3 DNA reads TGTGCCAGTAGCCCCAGGGGGGGGGGCCGCCTGGCGACCCAGTACTTC.

The chain has TRBV6-2 or TRBV6-3 and TRBJ1-1; possibly TRBD1 for D (5 bases). V gave up 6 bases and J gave up 4 bases, with 9 bases separating them. Per germline, CDR1 MNHEY and CDR2 SVGEGT. The CDR3 has 12 residues. CDR3 coding DNA: TGTGCCAGCAGGAGCGGGGGCACTGAAGCTTTCTTT. Its protein product is CASRSGGTEAFF.

In its sample, this clonotype was seen many times. J is TRBJ1-2 and V is TRBV7-2; D ambiguous. V was pared by 0 bases and J by 8 bases, with 13 bases between. The germline gives CDR1 SGHTA, CDR2 FQGNSA. The CDR3 contains 14 residues. This chain's CDR3 is CASSLAQAEGGYTF. Here the CDR3 DNA reads TGTGCCAGCAGCTTAGCGCAGGCGGAGGGCGGCTACACCTTC.

This clonotype turned up a few times. The CDR3 region has the DNA TGTGCCAGCAGACCCACCGGGACAGGAGCCTACGAGCAGTACTTC. Translation: CASRPTGTGAYEQYF. This chain joins TRBV28 and TRBJ2-7; 8 bases agree with TRBD1. CDR1 and CDR2 (germline): MDHEN, SYDVKM. The CDR3 runs 15 residues. Losses at the gene ends were 6 bases for V and 2 bases for J; bases not matched to a gene: 9.

The table lists this clonotype with many counts. V usage is TRBV7-2 and J usage is TRBJ2-2, with TRBD2 identical over 7 bases. Looked up from germline, CDR1 is SGHTA and CDR2 is FQGNSA. V lost 5 bases, J lost 6 bases, and 9 bases stayed unmatched. The CDR3 is 15 amino acids. CDR3 amino acids: CASSRPSGIAGELFF. The CDR3 bases are TGTGCCAGCAGCCGACCAAGCGGGATCGCCGGGGAGCTGTTTTTT.

The chain links TRBV6-2 or TRBV6-3 to TRBJ1-1; D may be TRBD1 (6 bases). From germline, CDR1 is MNHEY and CDR2 SVGEGT. Trimming removed 6 bases from V and 7 bases from J, with 12 bases in between. This CDR3 region has 12 residues. Here the CDR3 reads CASSPTGIEAFF. CDR3 nucleotides: TGTGCCAGCAGCCCAACAGGGATTGAAGCTTTCTTT.

The sample holds a few counts of this clonotype. One end of the junction varies from germline; a read error may be responsible. This chain uses TRBV29-1 with TRBJ2-3, with 8 bases aligning to TRBD1. Germline CDR1 is SQVTM and CDR2 is ANQGSEA. CDR3 length: 14 amino acids. CDR3 sequence (DNA): TGCAGCGTTGAAGGGTCAGGGGGCACTGATACGCAGTATTTT. Translated, it gives CSVEGSGGTDTQYF.

This clonotype was detected ten times or more. This chain uses TRBV12-3 or TRBV12-4 with TRBJ1-2; D is ambiguous. Trimming took 2 bases from V and 2 from J, leaving 9 bases between them. This CDR3 spans 14 amino acids. The CDR3 loop reads CASSLTGSNYGYTF. The CDR3 bases are TGTGCCAGCAGTTTAACGGGATCGAACTATGGCTACACCTTC.

This clonotype was observed many times. This chain uses TRBV7-6 with TRBJ1-1; the D is unclear. Per germline, CDR1 SGHVS and CDR2 FNYEAQ. Trimming removed 1 base at V and 7 bases at J, with 7 bases between. CDR3 length equals 12 residues. This CDR3 is CASSLEASEAFF. The CDR3 nucleotides are TGTGCCAGCAGCTTAGAGGCCAGTGAAGCTTTCTTT. The whole variable domain, remainder taken from reference TRBV7-6 and TRBJ1-1, is GAGVSQSPRYKVTKRGQDVALRCDPISGHVSLYWYRQALGQGPEFLTYFNYEAQQDKSGLPNDRFSAERPEGSISTLTIQRTEQRDSAMYRCASSLEASEAFFGQGTRLTVV.

This clonotype was seen ten or more times. The J gene is TRBJ2-5, the V gene TRBV28, with TRBD2 matching over 7 bases. CDR1 and CDR2 from the germline V gene are MDHEN and SYDVKM. The CDR3 covers 15 residues. J lost 5 bases, V lost 6 bases, and 12 bases had no gene match. CDR3 sequence (DNA): TGTGCCAGCAGACCCGATAGGGAGGGCTCGGAGACCCAGTACTTC. Amino acids: CASRPDREGSETQYF.

This clonotype was observed at least ten times. The chain links TRBV20-1 to TRBJ2-7; no definite D call. Germline CDR1 and CDR2: DFQATT and SNEGSKA (reference sequence). The germline V and J ends were trimmed by 5 bases and 4 bases, with 18 bases remaining between them. This CDR3 is 14 amino acids long. CDR3 DNA sequence: TGCAGTGCTCAACCTCTCAATCAAATATACGAGCAGTACTTC. As protein: CSAQPLNQIYEQYF.

This clonotype was counted at least ten times. The rearrangement links TRBV7-8 to TRBJ1-3; no clear D. Germline V gene lookup returns CDR1 SGHVS and CDR2 FQNEAQ. This CDR3 region has 13 residues. V dropped 4 bases and J dropped 8 bases, with 12 bases sitting between them. The CDR3 region is CASSSPNIDTIYF. In DNA form, the CDR3 reads TGTGCCAGCAGCTCGCCGAACATAGACACCATATATTTT.

At least ten counts were recorded for this clonotype. The rearrangement uses TRBV13 and TRBJ1-3; a possible D gene is TRBD1 (5 bases). Germline V gene lookup returns CDR1 PRHDT and CDR2 FYEKMQ (reference sequence). V was shortened by 0 bases and J by 8 bases, with 17 bases between the two germline ends. The CDR3 sequence is 16 residues long. The CDR3 sequence: CASSLGPPGPADTIYF. The CDR3 nucleotides are TGTGCCAGCAGCTTAGGGCCCCCGGGACCTGCGGACACCATATATTTT.

This clonotype was observed many times. The chain recombines TRBV7-2 with TRBJ2-3, with 7 bases matching TRBD2. There are 13 residues in the CDR3. The germline gives CDR1 SGHTA, CDR2 FQGNSA. J was trimmed by 5 bases and V by 7 bases; bases with no gene match: 6. The CDR3 is CASIGGVEDTQYF. In nucleotides, the CDR3 is TGTGCCAGCATTGGGGGGGTAGAAGATACGCAGTATTTT.

A note on this clonotype: The conserved phenylalanine or tryptophan is not found at the CDR3 terminus, so this likely reflects a read error. This chain joins TRBV29-1 and TRBJ1-2; no clear D gene. Germline assignment: CDR1 SQVTM and CDR2 ANQGSEA. The germline V and J ends were trimmed by 0 bases and 3 bases, with 5 bases remaining between them. The CDR3 spans 12 residues. In DNA, the CDR3 is TGCAGCGTTGAAGATCGCGACTATGGCTACACCTCC. Translated: CSVEDRDYGYTS.

This clonotype showed up many times. The rearrangement links TRBV7-2 to TRBJ1-1; possibly TRBD1 for D (6 bases). The CDR3 contains 18 residues. Trimming removed 0 bases at V and 1 base at J, with 18 bases between. CDR1 and CDR2 from the germline V gene are SGHTA and FQGNSA. DNA for the CDR3: TGTGCCAGCAGCTTAGCGTGGCAGGGGAGAGGGGCGAACACTGAAGCTTTCTTT. Protein: CASSLAWQGRGANTEAFF.

The CDR3 protein is CASSFGRGPGYEQYF. The CDR3 region has the DNA TGTGCCAGCAGTTTTGGACGGGGCCCAGGCTACGAGCAGTACTTC. The chain joins TRBV28 to TRBJ2-7; D may be TRBD1 or TRBD2 (5 bases each). This CDR3 has 15 amino acids. Germline CDR1 is MDHEN and CDR2 is SYDVKM. The ends were cut back, 3 bases at V and 3 bases at J, with 15 bases in the middle.

The sample holds a few counts of this clonotype. This chain uses TRBV28 with TRBJ1-2, with 11 positions matching TRBD1. Germline lookup yields CDR1 MDHEN and CDR2 SYDVKM. V lost 2 bases, J lost 8 bases, and 10 bases stayed unmatched. This CDR3 is built from 16 residues. The CDR3 DNA follows: TGTGCCAGCAGTTTAAATCGGACAGGGGGCTATGAAGGCTACACCTTC. Amino acid sequence: CASSLNRTGGYEGYTF.

The chain carries TRBV5-5 and TRBJ1-2, with 11 bases that match TRBD1. V shed 2 bases and J 4 bases; nucleotides not matched to a gene: 10. This CDR3 has 17 residues. Germline values: CDR1 SGHKS, CDR2 YYEKEE (reference sequence). The CDR3 region has the DNA TGTGCCAGCAGCTTACCGGGACAGGGGGTTTCTGCCTATGGCTACACCTTC. Residues: CASSLPGQGVSAYGYTF.

This chain links TRBV15 with TRBJ1-5; the D gene is possibly TRBD1 (5 bases). The CDR3 runs 18 residues. Trimming shortened V by 0 bases and J by 3 bases, and 18 bases separated the two germline ends. Germline V gene lookup returns CDR1 LNHNV and CDR2 YYDKDF (reference sequence). The CDR3 coding sequence is TGTGCCACCAGCAGAGATCCCCCGGACCTCGGGGCCAATCAGCCCCAGCATTTT. Translation: CATSRDPPDLGANQPQHF.

This clonotype appeared many times. The V call is TRBV7-8, the J call TRBJ2-3; D unresolved. Trimming pared 1 base from V and 1 base from J, leaving 3 bases between. Germline CDR1 SGHVS, CDR2 FQNEAQ. The CDR3 sequence is 13 residues long. As DNA, the CDR3 is TGTGCCAGCAGCTTAGATGGCACAGATACGCAGTATTTT. It specifies CASSLDGTDTQYF.

This clonotype was counted only a few times. This chain connects TRBV5-6 to TRBJ2-1, with D possibly TRBD1 on 6 matching bases. The germline CDR1 and CDR2 sequences are SGHDT and YYEEEE. The V end lost 3 bases, the J end lost 12 bases, and 13 bases lay between the germline ends. This CDR3 region has 12 residues. DNA of the CDR3: TGTGCCAGCAGCTCAGGTATCAGGGGGCAGTTCTTC. Encoded protein: CASSSGIRGQFF. The full variable domain, rest sourced from reference TRBV5-6 and TRBJ2-1, is DAGVTQSPTHLIKTRGQQVTLRCSPKSGHDTVSWYQQALGQGPQFIFQYYEEEERQRGNFPDRFSGHQFPNYSSELNVNALLLGDSALYLCASSSGIRGQFFGPGTRLTVL.